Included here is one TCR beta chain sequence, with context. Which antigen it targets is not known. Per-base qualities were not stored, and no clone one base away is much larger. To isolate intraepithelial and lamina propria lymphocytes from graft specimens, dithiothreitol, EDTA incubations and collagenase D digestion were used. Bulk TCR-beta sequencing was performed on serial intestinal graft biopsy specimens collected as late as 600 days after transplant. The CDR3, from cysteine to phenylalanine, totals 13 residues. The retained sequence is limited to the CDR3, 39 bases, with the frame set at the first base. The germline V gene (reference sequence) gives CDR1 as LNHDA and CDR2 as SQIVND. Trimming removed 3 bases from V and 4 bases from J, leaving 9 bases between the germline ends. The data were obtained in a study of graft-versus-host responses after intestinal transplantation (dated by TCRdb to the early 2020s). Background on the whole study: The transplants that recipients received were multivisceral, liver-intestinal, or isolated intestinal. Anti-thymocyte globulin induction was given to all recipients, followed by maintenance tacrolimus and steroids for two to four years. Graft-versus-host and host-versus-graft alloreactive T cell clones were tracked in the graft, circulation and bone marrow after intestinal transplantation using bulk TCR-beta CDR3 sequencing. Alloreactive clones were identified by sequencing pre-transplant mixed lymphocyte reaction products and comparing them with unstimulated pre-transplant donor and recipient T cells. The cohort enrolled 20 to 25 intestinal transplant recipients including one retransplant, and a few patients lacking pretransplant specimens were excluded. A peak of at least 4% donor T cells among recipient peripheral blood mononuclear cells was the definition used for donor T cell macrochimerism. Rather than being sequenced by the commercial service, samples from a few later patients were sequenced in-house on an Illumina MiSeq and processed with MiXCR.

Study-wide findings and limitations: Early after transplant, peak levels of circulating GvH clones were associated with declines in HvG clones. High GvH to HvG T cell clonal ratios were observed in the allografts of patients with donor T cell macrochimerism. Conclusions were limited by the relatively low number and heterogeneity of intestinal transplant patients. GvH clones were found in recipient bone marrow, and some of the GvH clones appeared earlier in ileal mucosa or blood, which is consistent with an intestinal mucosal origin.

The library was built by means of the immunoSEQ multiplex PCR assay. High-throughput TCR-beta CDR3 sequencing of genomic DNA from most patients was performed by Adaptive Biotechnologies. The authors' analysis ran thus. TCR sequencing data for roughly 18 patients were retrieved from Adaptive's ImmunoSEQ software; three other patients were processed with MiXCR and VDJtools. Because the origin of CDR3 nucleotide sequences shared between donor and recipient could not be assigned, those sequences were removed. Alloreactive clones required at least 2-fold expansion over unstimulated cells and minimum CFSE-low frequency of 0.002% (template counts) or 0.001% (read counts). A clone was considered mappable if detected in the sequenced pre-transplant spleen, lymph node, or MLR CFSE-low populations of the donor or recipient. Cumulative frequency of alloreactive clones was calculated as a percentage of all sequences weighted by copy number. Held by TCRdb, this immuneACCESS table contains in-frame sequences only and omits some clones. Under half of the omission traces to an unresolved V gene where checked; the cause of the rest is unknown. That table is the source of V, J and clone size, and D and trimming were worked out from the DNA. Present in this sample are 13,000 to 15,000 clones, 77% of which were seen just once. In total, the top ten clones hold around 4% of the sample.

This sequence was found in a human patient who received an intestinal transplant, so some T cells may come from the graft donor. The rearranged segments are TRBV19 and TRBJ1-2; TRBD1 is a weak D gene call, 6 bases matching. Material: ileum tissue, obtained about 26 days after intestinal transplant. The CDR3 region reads CASSIQGLYGYTF. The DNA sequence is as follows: TGTGCCAGTAGTATCCAGGGGCTCTATGGCTACACCTTC.